The rows below give T cell receptor beta chains drawn from one sample of a study of blood T cell repertoires in COVID-19. Only in-frame clones appear in the TCRdb table, and some are missing; sequencing was by immunoSEQ multiplex PCR. Among 45,000 to 55,000 clones listed, about 84% were seen once. Sequenced material: peripheral blood. These receptors originate from a woman older than 75 with acute or convalescent COVID-19. Both conserved end residues are part of each CDR3. D genes are given only for firm matches. Rows may omit the clone size; those that give it use once, few, many or a size class.

D	size	V	J	DNA	CDR3
TRBD1	once	TRBV5-6	TRBJ2-1	TGTGCCAGCACCCTGACAGGGCGACTGTTCTTC	CASTLTGRLFF
TRBD2	-	TRBV14	TRBJ2-1	TGTGCCAGCAGCCACCTGACTAGCGGGAGCCCCCATGAGCAGTTCTTC	CASSHLTSGSPHEQFF
-	-	TRBV3-1/TRBV3-2	TRBJ1-5	TGTGCCAGCTCCACGGGAGATAGCAATCAGCCCCAGCATTTT	CASSTGDSNQPQHF
-	few	TRBV5-1	TRBJ2-1	TGCGCCAGCAGCTTGCCCGTAAACAATGAGCAGTTCTTC	CASSLPVNNEQFF
-	once	TRBV7-2	TRBJ1-2	TGTGCCAGCAGCCTAGATCCAAGCGGTCCAAGCTACACCTTC	CASSLDPSGPSYTF
TRBD1	-	TRBV11-2	TRBJ2-2	TGTGCCAGCAGCCCGAGACAGGGATTCGTCCCCGGGGAGCTGTTTTTT	CASSPRQGFVPGELFF
TRBD1	-	TRBV27	TRBJ1-1	TGTGCCAGCAGTCCTCCGTCCGGGACAGGGGAGACTGAAGCTTTCTTT	CASSPPSGTGETEAFF
TRBD1	-	TRBV5-6	TRBJ1-1	TGTGCCAGCAGCTTTCGGGACAGGGGGAACACTGAAGCTTTCTTT	CASSFRDRGNTEAFF
TRBD1	-	TRBV29-1	TRBJ1-2	TGCAGCGTTAAGGACAGGGTAGGAAATGGCTACACCTTC	CSVKDRVGNGYTF
TRBD2	-	TRBV6-4	TRBJ2-1	TGTGCCAGCAGTGACTCGATTACTAGCGGGGGAGAGCAGTTCTTC	CASSDSITSGGEQFF
TRBD2	-	TRBV7-9	TRBJ2-1	TGTGCCAGCAGCTTAGGAACTAGCGGGAGGCCCGAGCAGTTCTTC	CASSLGTSGRPEQFF
-	-	TRBV4-2	TRBJ1-6	TGTGCCAGCAGCCAAGAAAAAACAATCAACTCACCCCTCCACTTT	CASSQEKTINSPLHF
TRBD1	-	TRBV5-4	TRBJ2-5	TGTGCCAGCAGTCCCAACCAGAAGACAGGGCGGTTGGCCCAGTACTTC	CASSPNQKTGRLAQYF
TRBD1	-	TRBV28	TRBJ1-1	TGTGCCAGCACTTACAGGGGGTACACTGAAGCTTTCTTT	CASTYRGYTEAFF
TRBD1	few	TRBV3-1/TRBV3-2	TRBJ1-1	TGTGCCAGCAGCCAAGGGGACAGGGTGACTGAAGCTTTCTTT	CASSQGDRVTEAFF
-	-	TRBV2	TRBJ1-5	TGTGCCAGCAGTGAGAACAGAAATCAGCCCCAGCATTTT	CASSENRNQPQHF
TRBD1	once	TRBV4-1	TRBJ2-7	TGCGCCAGCAGCCGTGAACAGGGGACGCAGTACTTC	CASSREQGTQYF
-	-	TRBV5-1	TRBJ2-5	TGCGCCAGCAGCTTGGGTCCAGGGGCGTATGAGACCCAGTACTTC	CASSLGPGAYETQYF
TRBD1	-	TRBV19	TRBJ1-3	TGTGCCAGTAGATACCGGGACAGGGCACAATACTCTGGAAACACCATATATTTT	CASRYRDRAQYSGNTIYF
-	-	TRBV20-1	TRBJ1-1	TGCAGTGCTAGTCAGGAAATGAACACTGAAGCTTTCTTT	CSASQEMNTEAFF
-	-	TRBV7-3	TRBJ2-3	TGTGCCAGCAGCCGCCGGGACTCCACAGATACGCAGTATTTT	CASSRRDSTDTQYF
TRBD1	-	TRBV5-1	TRBJ2-1	TGCGCCAGCAGCTCTAAATCCTACAATTCCGGGACAGATTACAATGAGCAGTTCTTC	CASSSKSYNSGTDYNEQFF
TRBD2	-	TRBV18	TRBJ2-2	TGTGCCAGCTCACGCCGACTAGCGGGAGGGTCGAACACCGGGGAGCTGTTTTTT	CASSRRLAGGSNTGELFF
TRBD1	-	TRBV6-2/TRBV6-3	TRBJ2-7	TGTGCCAGCAGCAACTACGGGACAGCCACATCCTACGAGCAGTACTTC	CASSNYGTATSYEQYF
TRBD2	-	TRBV15	TRBJ2-1	TGTGCCACCAGCAGAGATCCGGGACTAGCCTACAATGAGCAGTTCTTC	CATSRDPGLAYNEQFF
TRBD2	-	TRBV23-1	TRBJ2-3	TGCGCCAGCAGTCAAAGGCCGGGGACTAGCCGCACAGATACGCAGTATTTT	CASSQRPGTSRTDTQYF
TRBD1	-	TRBV5-1	TRBJ1-1	TGCGCCAGCAGCTTGGCCGGGGACAGGGGGACTGAAGCTTTCTTT	CASSLAGDRGTEAFF
-	-	TRBV29-1	TRBJ1-1	TGCAGCGTTGAAAACAGGGTGGGGACTGAAGCTTTCTTT	CSVENRVGTEAFF
-	-	TRBV11-3	TRBJ1-2	TGTGCCAGCAGCTTAGATCCGAGGAGTGGCTACACCTTC	CASSLDPRSGYTF
-	-	TRBV18	TRBJ1-1	TGTGCCAGCTCACCCGCGGTTGGAACTGAAGCTTTCTTT	CASSPAVGTEAFF
TRBD2	once	TRBV7-9	TRBJ2-5	TGTGCCAGCAGCTTGGCTAGCGGGGGGTACCAAGAGACCCAGTACTTC	CASSLASGGYQETQYF
TRBD1	-	TRBV7-9	TRBJ2-1	TGTGCCAGCAGGGATACCGGACAGGACAATGAGCAGTTCTTC	CASRDTGQDNEQFF
TRBD1	-	TRBV5-6	TRBJ2-7	TGTGCCAGCAGCTCGGGAACGACAGGGTTAAGATCCTACGAGCAGTACTTC	CASSSGTTGLRSYEQYF
TRBD1	few	TRBV6-2/TRBV6-3	TRBJ1-4	TGTGCCAGCAGTTACTCACGGGACAGGGCCGTCGGCGGGAGTGAAAAACTGTTTTTT	CASSYSRDRAVGGSEKLFF
-	-	TRBV20-1	TRBJ2-3	TGCAGTGCTCAGGGGACAGATACGCAGTATTTT	CSAQGTDTQYF
-	once	TRBV27	TRBJ2-7	TGTGCCAGTAGGCGGGCACCGAACTCCTACGAGCAGTACTTC	CASRRAPNSYEQYF
-	-	TRBV11-2	TRBJ1-4	TGTGCCAGCAGCCGCGACAGGTTTTATGAAAAACTGTTTTTT	CASSRDRFYEKLFF
TRBD2	-	TRBV3-1/TRBV3-2	TRBJ2-1	TGTGCCAGCAGCCAGACTAGCGGTGGAAACAATGAGCAGTTCTTC	CASSQTSGGNNEQFF
TRBD1	-	TRBV4-2	TRBJ1-2	TGTGCCAGCAGCCAAGATCTCAGGGACAGCTATGGCTACACCTTC	CASSQDLRDSYGYTF
-	-	TRBV10-3	TRBJ2-5	TGTGCCATCGGGGACTTACAAGAGACCCAGTACTTC	CAIGDLQETQYF
TRBD2	-	TRBV9	TRBJ2-1	TGTGCCAGCAGCGCCTCACCGGGACTAGCGTACAATGAGCAGTTCTTC	CASSASPGLAYNEQFF
-	few	TRBV12-3/TRBV12-4	TRBJ1-2	TGTGCCAGCAGGGGCTCTAACTATGGCTACACCTTC	CASRGSNYGYTF
TRBD1	-	TRBV9	TRBJ1-2	TGTGCCAGCAGCGCTCGGGCGGGGACAGGGGGTTTTAATGGCTACACCTTC	CASSARAGTGGFNGYTF
TRBD2	-	TRBV7-2	TRBJ2-5	TGTGCCAGCAGCCCCCCGGGACTAGCAACCACCTCCCAGTACTTC	CASSPPGLATTSQYF
-	-	TRBV2	TRBJ2-7	TGTGCCTCAAGAGGGGGAAGCTACGAGCAGTACTTC	CASRGGSYEQYF
-	-	TRBV7-9	TRBJ1-4	TGTGCCAGCAGCTTTTCAGCTAATGAAAAACTGTTTTTT	CASSFSANEKLFF
TRBD1	-	TRBV7-9	TRBJ1-2	TGTGCCAGCAGCCACGACAGGGGAAATCCCTATGGCTACACCTTC	CASSHDRGNPYGYTF
TRBD1	-	TRBV5-6	TRBJ1-1	TGTGCCAGCAGCTGGGGGTCAGGGGGAACTGAAGCTTTCTTT	CASSWGSGGTEAFF
TRBD1	-	TRBV7-8	TRBJ2-7	TGTGCCAGCAGCTTAGGACAGGGGAATTTATACGAGCAGTACTTC	CASSLGQGNLYEQYF